This TCR beta chain was recorded in a study of naive and memory T cell subsets. V was clipped by 2 bases and J by 6 bases, with 11 bases between them. This CDR3 contains 14 residues. Germline values: CDR1 MDHEN, CDR2 SYDVKM. Only a few counts were recorded for this clonotype. Its antigen is as yet unknown. Study-wide points: In CD4 and CD8 cells, diversity dropped from naive through EMRA.

Two oligonucleotides, mixed equimolar, formed the beta constant-region primer covering TRBC1 and TRBC2. Using its own MiXCR run on the UMI-ligation and nested PCR reads, TCRdb lists one record per CDR3 protein. The sample lists around 160,000 distinct CDR3 sequences; about a sixth were seen once. Sequenced material: naive CD4+ T cells from blood. The clonotype was recovered from a human donor in good health. The V and J genes are TRBV28 and TRBJ2-1; D unclear. The CDR3, as DNA: TGTGCCAGCAGTTTAATCGGGCTTCCCAATGAGCAGTTCTTC. This gives the protein CASSLIGLPNEQFF. Full variable domain (missing parts from reference TRBV28 and TRBJ2-1): DVKVTQSSRYLVKRTGEKVFLECVQDMDHENMFWYRQDPGLGLRLIYFSYDVKMKEKGDIPEGYSVSREKKERFSLILESASTNQTSMYLCASSLIGLPNEQFFGPGTRLTVL.